The entry below gives a single T cell receptor beta chain sequence along with its context. This sample was included in a study of T cell changes during pregnancy in multiple sclerosis. Some clones are missing from TCRdb's copy, which holds only in-frame ones; the method was immunoSEQ multiplex PCR. The table shows about 70,000 clones, with roughly 94% occurring only once. The V end lost 1 base, the J end lost 0 bases, and 22 bases lay between the germline ends. Germline CDR1 MNHEY, CDR2 SMNVEV (reference sequence). The CDR3 extends over 19 amino acids. Sample: peripheral blood, taken in the third trimester of pregnancy. The gene calls are TRBV27 and TRBJ2-7, with a tentative D call TRBD1 (6 bases). This receptor was identified in a female donor with multiple sclerosis, enrolled in a pregnancy study. The CDR3 spells CASSLWMPNRVKLSYEQYF. The CDR3, as DNA: TGTGCCAGCAGTTTATGGATGCCCAACAGGGTCAAACTCTCCTACGAGCAGTACTTC.